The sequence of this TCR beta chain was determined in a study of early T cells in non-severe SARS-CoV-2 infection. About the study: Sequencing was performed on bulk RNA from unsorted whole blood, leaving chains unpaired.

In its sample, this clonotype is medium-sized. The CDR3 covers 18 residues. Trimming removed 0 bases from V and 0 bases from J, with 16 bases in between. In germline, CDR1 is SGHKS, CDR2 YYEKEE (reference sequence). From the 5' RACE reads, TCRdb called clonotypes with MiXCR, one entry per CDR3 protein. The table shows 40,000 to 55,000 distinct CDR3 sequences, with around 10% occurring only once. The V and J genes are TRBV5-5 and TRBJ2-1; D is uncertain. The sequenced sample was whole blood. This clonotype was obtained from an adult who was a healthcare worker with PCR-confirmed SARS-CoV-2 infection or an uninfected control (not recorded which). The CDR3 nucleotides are TGTGCCAGCAGCTTGGGTTCCAACATCCCCATCTCCTACAATGAGCAGTTCTTC. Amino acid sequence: CASSLGSNIPISYNEQFF.